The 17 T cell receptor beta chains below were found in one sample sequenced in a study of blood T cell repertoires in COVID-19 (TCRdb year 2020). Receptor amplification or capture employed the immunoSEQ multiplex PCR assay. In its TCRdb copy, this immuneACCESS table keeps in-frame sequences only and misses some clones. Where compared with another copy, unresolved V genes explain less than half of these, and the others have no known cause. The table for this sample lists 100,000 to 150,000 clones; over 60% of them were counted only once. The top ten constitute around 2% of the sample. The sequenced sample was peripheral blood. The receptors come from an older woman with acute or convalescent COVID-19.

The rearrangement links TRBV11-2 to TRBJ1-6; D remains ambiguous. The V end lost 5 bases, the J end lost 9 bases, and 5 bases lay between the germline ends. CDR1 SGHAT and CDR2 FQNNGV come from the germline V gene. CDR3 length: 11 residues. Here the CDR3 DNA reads TGTGCCAGCAGCCAACTTTCACCCCTCCACTTT. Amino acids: CASSQLSPLHF.

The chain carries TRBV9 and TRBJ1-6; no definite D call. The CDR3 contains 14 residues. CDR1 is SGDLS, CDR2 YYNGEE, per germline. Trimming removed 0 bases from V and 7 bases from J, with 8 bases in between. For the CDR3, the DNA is TGTGCCAGCAGCGTAGACGGGGAGAATTCACCCCTCCACTTT. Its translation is CASSVDGENSPLHF.

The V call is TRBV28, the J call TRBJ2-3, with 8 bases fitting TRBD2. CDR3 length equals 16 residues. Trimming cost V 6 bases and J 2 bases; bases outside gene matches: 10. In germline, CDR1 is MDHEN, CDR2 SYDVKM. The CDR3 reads CASRSIREGVTDTQYF. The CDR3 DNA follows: TGTGCCAGCAGGAGCATACGGGAGGGTGTCACAGATACGCAGTATTTT.

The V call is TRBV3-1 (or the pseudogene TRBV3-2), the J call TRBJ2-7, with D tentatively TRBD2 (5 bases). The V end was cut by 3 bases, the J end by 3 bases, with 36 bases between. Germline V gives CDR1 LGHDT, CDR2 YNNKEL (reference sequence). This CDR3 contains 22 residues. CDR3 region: CASSQKIPVASTGHLRGYEQYF. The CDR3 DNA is TGTGCCAGCAGCCAGAAGATCCCCGTCGCTAGCACGGGCCATCTTCGAGGCTACGAGCAGTACTTC.

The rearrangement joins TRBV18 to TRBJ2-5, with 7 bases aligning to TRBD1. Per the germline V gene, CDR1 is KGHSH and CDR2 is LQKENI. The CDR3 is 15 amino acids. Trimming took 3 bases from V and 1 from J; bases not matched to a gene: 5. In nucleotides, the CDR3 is TGTGCCAGCTCACCGCTACAGGGGATCCAAGAGACCCAGTACTTC. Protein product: CASSPLQGIQETQYF.

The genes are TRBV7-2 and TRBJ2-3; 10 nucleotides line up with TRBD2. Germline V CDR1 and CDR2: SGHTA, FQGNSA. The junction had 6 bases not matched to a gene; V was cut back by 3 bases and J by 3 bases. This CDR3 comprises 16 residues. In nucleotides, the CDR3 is TGTGCCAGCAGCTTTCCCCTAGCGGGAGTTACAGATACGCAGTATTTT. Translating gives CASSFPLAGVTDTQYF.

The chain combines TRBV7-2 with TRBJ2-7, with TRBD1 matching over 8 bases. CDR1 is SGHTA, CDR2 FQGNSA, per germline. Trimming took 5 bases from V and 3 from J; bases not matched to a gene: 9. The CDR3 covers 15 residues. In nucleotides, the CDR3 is TGTGCCAGCAGCGCCGGACAGGGTGCCTTCTACGAGCAGTACTTC. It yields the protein CASSAGQGAFYEQYF.

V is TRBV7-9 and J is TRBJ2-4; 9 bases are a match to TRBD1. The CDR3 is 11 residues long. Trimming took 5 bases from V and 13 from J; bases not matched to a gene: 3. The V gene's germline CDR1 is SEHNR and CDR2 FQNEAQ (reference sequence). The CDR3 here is CASSAGQGQYF. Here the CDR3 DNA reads TGTGCCAGCAGCGCCGGACAGGGGCAGTACTTC.

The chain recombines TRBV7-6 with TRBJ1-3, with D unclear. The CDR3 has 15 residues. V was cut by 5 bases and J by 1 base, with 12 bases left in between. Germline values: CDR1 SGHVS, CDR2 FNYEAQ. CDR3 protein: CASSLSLISGNTIYF. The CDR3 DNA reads TGTGCCAGCAGCCTAAGTCTTATTTCTGGAAACACCATATATTTT.

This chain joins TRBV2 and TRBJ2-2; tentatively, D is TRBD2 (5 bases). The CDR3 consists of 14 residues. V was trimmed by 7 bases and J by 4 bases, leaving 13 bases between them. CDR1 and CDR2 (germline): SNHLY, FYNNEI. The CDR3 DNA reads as TGTGCCAGCACAGAGCGGCTATTCACCGGGGAGCTGTTTTTT. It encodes CASTERLFTGELFF.

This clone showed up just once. Written as DNA, the CDR3 is TGTGCCAGCAGTCCTGAGCGGGCCAAGCGCGGGGAGCTGTTTTTT. The encoded protein is CASSPERAKRGELFF. This sequence joins TRBV27 and TRBJ2-2; D may be TRBD2 (6 bases). V lost 5 bases, J lost 7 bases, and 17 bases lay in between. This CDR3 contains 15 residues. In germline, CDR1 is MNHEY, CDR2 SMNVEV (reference sequence).

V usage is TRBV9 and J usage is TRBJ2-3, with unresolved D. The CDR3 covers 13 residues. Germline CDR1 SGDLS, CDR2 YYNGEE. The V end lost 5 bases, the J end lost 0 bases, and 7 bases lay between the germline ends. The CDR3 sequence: CASSQASTDTQYF. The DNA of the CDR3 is TGTGCCAGCAGTCAGGCGAGCACAGATACGCAGTATTTT. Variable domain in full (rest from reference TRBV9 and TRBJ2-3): DSGVTQTPKHLITATGQRVTLRCSPRSGDLSVYWYQQSLDQGLQFLIQYYNGEERAKGNILERFSAQQFPDLHSELNLSSLELGDSALYFCASSQASTDTQYFGPGTRLTVL.

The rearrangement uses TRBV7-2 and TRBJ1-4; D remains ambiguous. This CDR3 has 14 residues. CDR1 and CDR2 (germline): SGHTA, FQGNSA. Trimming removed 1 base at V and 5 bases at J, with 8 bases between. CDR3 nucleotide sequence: TGTGCCAGCAGCTTAGAGAGGGCAAATGAAAAACTGTTTTTT. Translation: CASSLERANEKLFF.

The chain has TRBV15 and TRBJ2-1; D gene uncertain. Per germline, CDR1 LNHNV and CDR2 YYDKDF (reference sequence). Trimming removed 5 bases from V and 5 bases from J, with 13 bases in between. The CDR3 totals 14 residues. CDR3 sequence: CATSLQNSNNEQFF. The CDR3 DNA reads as TGTGCCACCAGCCTACAAAACAGTAACAATGAGCAGTTCTTC. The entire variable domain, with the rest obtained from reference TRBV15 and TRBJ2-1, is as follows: DAMVIQNPRYQVTQFGKPVTLSCSQTLNHNVMYWYQQKSSQAPKLLFHYYDKDFNNEADTPDNFQSRRPNTSFCFLDIRSPGLGDTAMYLCATSLQNSNNEQFFGPGTRLTVL.

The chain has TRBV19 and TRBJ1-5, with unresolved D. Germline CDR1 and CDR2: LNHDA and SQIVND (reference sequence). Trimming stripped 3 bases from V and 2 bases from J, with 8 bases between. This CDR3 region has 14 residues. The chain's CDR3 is CASSITVGNQPQHF. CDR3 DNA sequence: TGTGCCAGTAGTATTACAGTGGGCAATCAGCCCCAGCATTTT.

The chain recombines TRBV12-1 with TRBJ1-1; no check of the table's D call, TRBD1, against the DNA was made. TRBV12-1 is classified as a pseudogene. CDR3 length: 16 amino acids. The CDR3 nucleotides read TGTGCCAGCAGCCTGACAGCATCCCCCTTGAACACTGAAGCTTTCTTT. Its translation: CASSLTASPLNTEAFF.

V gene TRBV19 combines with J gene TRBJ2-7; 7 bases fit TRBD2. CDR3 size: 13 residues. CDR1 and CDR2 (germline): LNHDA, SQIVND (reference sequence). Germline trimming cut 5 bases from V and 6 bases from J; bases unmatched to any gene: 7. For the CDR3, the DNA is TGTGCCAGTAGTCTCGTCGGGGAGGGCGAGCAGTACTTC. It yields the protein CASSLVGEGEQYF.